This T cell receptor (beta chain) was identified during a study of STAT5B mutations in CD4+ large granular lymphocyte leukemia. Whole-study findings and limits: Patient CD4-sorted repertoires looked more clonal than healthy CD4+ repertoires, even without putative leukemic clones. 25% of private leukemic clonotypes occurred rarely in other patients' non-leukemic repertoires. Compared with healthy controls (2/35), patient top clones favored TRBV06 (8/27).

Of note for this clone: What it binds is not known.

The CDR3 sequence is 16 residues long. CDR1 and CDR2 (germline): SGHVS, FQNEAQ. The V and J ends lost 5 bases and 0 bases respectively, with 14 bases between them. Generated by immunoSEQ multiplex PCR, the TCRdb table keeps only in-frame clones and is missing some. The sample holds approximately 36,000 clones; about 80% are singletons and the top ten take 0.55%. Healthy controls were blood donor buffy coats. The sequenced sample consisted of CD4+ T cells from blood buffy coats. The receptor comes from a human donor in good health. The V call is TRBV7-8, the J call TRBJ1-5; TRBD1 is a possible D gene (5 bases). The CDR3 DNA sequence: TGTGCCAGCAGCCTAAGAGGGACGAATAGCAATCAGCCCCAGCATTTT. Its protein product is CASSLRGTNSNQPQHF.